Below, one T cell receptor beta chain is given with its context. Its antigen is not known. TCR beta libraries were prepared from cDNA with unique molecular identifiers. One entry per CDR3 protein results from TCRdb running MiXCR on the PCR reads. The top ten hold 9.5% to 13% of the sample, which has 450,000 or so distinct CDR3 sequences, roughly 46% seen once. This sample is drawn from a study of post-analysis software for immune sequencing data. CDR3 length: 14 residues. V shed 5 bases and J 5 bases; nucleotides not matched to a gene: 6. Germline CDR1 MDHEN, CDR2 SYDVKM. General study points: The study found TRBV5-6, TRBV5-1 and TRBV20-1 among a few TRBV segments more frequent in patients than controls. Comparison with controls showed significantly lower normalized Chao1 diversity in multiple sclerosis patients.

The source of this sequence is a girl aged 10-17 years with multiple sclerosis. The gene calls are TRBV28 and TRBJ2-1; 7 nucleotides match TRBD2. Specimen: blood. The CDR3 bases are TGTGCCAGCAGTCTTGACGGGAGGAACAATGAGCAGTTCTTC. As protein: CASSLDGRNNEQFF.